The 3 T cell receptor beta chains reported below all come from one sample, sequenced in a study of regulatory T cells in long-lasting Graves disease. The sample's time point: persistent/refractory GD, antithyroid drugs over 5 years with positive TRAb. PBMCs provided the RNA from which the TCR library was made. According to the study, TCR beta libraries were built with iRepertoire HTBI primers and CDR3-region Arm-PCR. TCRdb independently ran MiXCR on the multiplex PCR reads; one entry per CDR3 protein. Of 400,000 to 500,000 distinct CDR3 sequences detected, approximately 23% appear once; the ten largest clones hold around 14%. Specimen: peripheral blood mononuclear cells (PBMCs), collected when the disease was refractory, from a patient treated with antithyroid drugs. The receptors derive from a female donor with Graves disease.

This clonotype was observed many times. The chain is built from TRBV28 and TRBJ1-4, with 9 bases that match TRBD1. Per germline, CDR1 MDHEN and CDR2 SYDVKM. The CDR3 has 16 residues. Trimming took 4 bases from V and 5 from J; bases not matched to a gene: 8. The chain's CDR3 is CASSSRPTGGNEKLFF. CDR3 DNA: TGTGCCAGCAGTTCCCGCCCGACAGGGGGGAATGAAAAACTGTTTTTT.

This clonotype was counted many times. The chain links TRBV29-1 to TRBJ1-1; D is possibly TRBD1 (6 bases). Germline CDR1 SQVTM, CDR2 ANQGSEA. V was cut by 4 bases and J by 5 bases, with 11 bases left in between. There are 12 residues in the CDR3. The CDR3 spells CSVGEGVTEAFF. The CDR3 nucleotides are TGCAGCGTTGGTGAGGGGGTGACTGAAGCTTTCTTT. Full variable domain (missing parts from reference TRBV29-1 and TRBJ1-1): SAVISQKPSRDICQRGTSLTIQCQVDSQVTMMFWYRQQPGQSLTLIATANQGSEATYESGFVIDKFPISRPNLTFSTLTVSNMSPEDSSIYLCSVGEGVTEAFFGQGTRLTVV.

This clonotype was picked up many times. The J gene is TRBJ2-7, the V gene TRBV6-5, with 8 bases identical to TRBD2. This CDR3 region has 15 residues. Germline trimming cut 4 bases from V and 2 bases from J; bases unmatched to any gene: 7. CDR1 is MNHEY and CDR2 is SVGAGI in the germline V gene. CDR3 sequence reads: CASSSAGDYPYEQYF. CDR3 sequence (DNA): TGTGCCAGCAGTTCAGCGGGAGACTACCCCTACGAGCAGTACTTC.